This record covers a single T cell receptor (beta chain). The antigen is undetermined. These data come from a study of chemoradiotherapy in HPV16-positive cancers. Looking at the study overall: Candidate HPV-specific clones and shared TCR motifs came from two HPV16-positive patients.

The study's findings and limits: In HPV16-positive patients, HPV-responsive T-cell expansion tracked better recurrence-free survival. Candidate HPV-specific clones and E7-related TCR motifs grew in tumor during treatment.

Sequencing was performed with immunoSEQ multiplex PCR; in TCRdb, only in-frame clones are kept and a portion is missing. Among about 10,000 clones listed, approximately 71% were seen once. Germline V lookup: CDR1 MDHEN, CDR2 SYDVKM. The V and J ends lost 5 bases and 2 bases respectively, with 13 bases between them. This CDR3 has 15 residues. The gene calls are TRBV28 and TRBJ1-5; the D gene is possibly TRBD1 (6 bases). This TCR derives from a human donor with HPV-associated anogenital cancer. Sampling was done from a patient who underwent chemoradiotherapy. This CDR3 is CASSPDRIGNQPQHF. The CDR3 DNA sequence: TGTGCCAGCAGTCCAGACAGGATAGGCAATCAGCCCCAGCATTTT.